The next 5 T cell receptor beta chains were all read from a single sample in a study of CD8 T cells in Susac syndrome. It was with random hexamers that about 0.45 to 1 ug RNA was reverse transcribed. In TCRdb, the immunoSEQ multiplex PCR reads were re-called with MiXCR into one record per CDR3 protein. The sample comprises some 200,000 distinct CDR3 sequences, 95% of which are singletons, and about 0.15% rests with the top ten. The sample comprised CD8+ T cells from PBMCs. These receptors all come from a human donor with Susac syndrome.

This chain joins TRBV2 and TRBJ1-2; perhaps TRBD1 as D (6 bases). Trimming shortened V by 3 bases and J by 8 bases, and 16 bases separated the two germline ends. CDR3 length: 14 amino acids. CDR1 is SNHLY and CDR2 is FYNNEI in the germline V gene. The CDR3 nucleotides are TGTGCCAGCAGTGACTTGGGGGGGCTAAAGGGCTACACCTTC. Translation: CASSDLGGLKGYTF.

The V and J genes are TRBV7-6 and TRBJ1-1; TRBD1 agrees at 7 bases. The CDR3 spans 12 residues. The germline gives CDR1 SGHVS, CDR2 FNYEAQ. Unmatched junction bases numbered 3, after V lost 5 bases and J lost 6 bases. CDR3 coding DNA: TGTGCCAGCAGCCACGGACAGGCTGAAGCTTTCTTT. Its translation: CASSHGQAEAFF.

The CDR3 spells CASSQESEGRKTQYF. The CDR3 bases are TGTGCCAGCAGCCAAGAATCAGAGGGGCGGAAGACCCAGTACTTC. The chain employs TRBV4-2 and TRBJ2-5; D assignment may be TRBD1 or TRBD2 (5 bases each). Deletions cut 0 bases from V and 6 bases from J, with 14 bases between. CDR1 and CDR2 from the germline V gene are LGHNA and YNFKEQ. There are 15 residues in the CDR3.

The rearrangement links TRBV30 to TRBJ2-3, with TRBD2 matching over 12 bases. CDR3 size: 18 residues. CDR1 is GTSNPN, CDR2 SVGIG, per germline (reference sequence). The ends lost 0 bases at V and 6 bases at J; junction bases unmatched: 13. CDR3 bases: TGTGCCTGGAGTGTAGTTAGGCTAGCGGGGGGGCCTTCGGATACGCAGTATTTT. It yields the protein CAWSVVRLAGGPSDTQYF.

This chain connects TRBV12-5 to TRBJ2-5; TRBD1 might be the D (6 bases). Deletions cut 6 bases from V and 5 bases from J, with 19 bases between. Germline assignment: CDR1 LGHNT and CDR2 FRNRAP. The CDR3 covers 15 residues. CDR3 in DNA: TGTGCTAGTGGCGCTTACTCCAGGGGAGAGGAGACCCAGTACTTC. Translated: CASGAYSRGEETQYF.